The T cell receptor beta chain under discussion was sequenced for a study of cytomegalovirus exposure and HLA in healthy donors. Study outcomes and limitations: TRBV6-2, TRBV6-3 and some other V segments were unresolvable in 87-base-pair reads.

The PCR used 60 Vbeta and 13 Jbeta primers. Original data processing: The count from a later analysis was about 80 million unique TCR beta chains, some 11 million of them shared. TCRdb's table, derived via immunoSEQ multiplex PCR, lists solely in-frame clones and lacks some. Clone size and the V and J calls come from that table; the DNA yielded D and trimming. The table shows some 81,000 clones, with 72% occurring only once. To note about this clone: Its specificity is unknown.

This CDR3 has 13 residues. Germline CDR1 reads LNHDA; CDR2 reads SQIVND (reference sequence). The V end was cut by 2 bases, the J end by 3 bases, with 7 bases between. This clonotype was obtained from a woman in her thirties or forties in good health and CMV-seropositive. This chain links TRBV19 with TRBJ2-5, with D possibly TRBD1 on 5 matching bases. Sequenced input: PBMCs. In DNA form, the CDR3 reads TGTGCCAGTAGTATAATAGGGGAAGAGACCCAGTACTTC. Its protein product is CASSIIGEETQYF. The variable domain in full, completed from reference TRBV19 and TRBJ2-5, reads DGGITQSPKYLFRKEGQNVTLSCEQNLNHDAMYWYRQDPGQGLRLIYYSQIVNDFQKGDIAEGYSVSREKKESFPLTVTSAQKNPTAFYLCASSIIGEETQYFGPGTRLLVL.